Included here is one TCR beta chain sequence, with context. Its antigen remains unidentified. The sample belongs to a study of T cell responses to AZD1222 COVID-19 vaccine. Study observations and caveats: It should be noted that donors were predominantly white British and more often female, and clonal diversity was possibly underestimated. There were repertoire samples only from the period after the peak T cell response. Spike was spanned by vaccine-associated CD4 TCRs, with dominance at 160-218 and 743-854.

There are 14 residues in the CDR3. CDR1 is SGHRS, CDR2 YFSETQ, per germline. Trimming took off 5 bases at V and 2 bases at J, with 13 bases between the two ends. Using immunoSEQ multiplex PCR, the repertoire was profiled, and TCRdb retains in-frame clones only, with some absent. The profile shows 160,000 or so clones, over 80% of them singletons. Sample: peripheral blood, taken 28 days after the second AZD1222 dose. V gene TRBV5-1 combines with J gene TRBJ2-5; D possibly corresponds to TRBD2 (5 bases). The TCR comes from an adult who received the AZD1222 COVID-19 vaccine. As DNA, the CDR3 is TGCGCCAGCAGTCCATTAGCGACACAAGAGACCCAGTACTTC. Protein sequence: CASSPLATQETQYF.